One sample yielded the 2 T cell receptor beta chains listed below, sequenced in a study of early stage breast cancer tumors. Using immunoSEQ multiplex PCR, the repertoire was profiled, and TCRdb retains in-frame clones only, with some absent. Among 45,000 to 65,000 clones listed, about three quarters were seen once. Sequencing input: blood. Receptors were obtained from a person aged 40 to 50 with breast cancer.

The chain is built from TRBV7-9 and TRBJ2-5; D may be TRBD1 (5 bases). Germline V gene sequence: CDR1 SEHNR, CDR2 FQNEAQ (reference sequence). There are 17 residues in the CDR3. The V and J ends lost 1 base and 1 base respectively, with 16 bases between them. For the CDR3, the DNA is TGTGCCAGCAGCTTAGAAGGTCTGGGCACAGGCCAAGAGACCCAGTACTTC. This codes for CASSLEGLGTGQETQYF.

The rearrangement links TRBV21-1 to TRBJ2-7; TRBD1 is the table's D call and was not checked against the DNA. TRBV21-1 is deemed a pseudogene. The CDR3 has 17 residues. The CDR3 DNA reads TGTGCCAGCAGCAAAGAGTTCGTGACAGTCCTTTCCTACGAGCAGTACTTC. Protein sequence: CASSKEFVTVLSYEQYF.